This T cell receptor beta chain comes out of a study of blood T cells in healthy people across ages (dated by TCRdb to between 2015 and 2017). With respect to the entire study: In model experiments, template switching captured roughly one uniquely barcoded TCR beta cDNA molecule for every two T cells. Four age groups were formed from the donors: young (average approximately 17 years), middle-aged (approximately 39), aged (roughly 56) and long-lived (more than 75). Using deep sequencing normalized with unique cDNA molecular identifiers, the study measured how TCR beta repertoire diversity changes with age. The study analyzed two additional independent replicas of 1 million unique cDNA reads from the same blood draw for two donors, one aged 18 to 30 and one aged 80 or older.

The donors were roughly 38 Caucasian individuals from Russia, aged roughly 6 to 100 years, who were systemically healthy. Around 10 milliliters of peripheral blood were drawn from each donor into EDTA-treated Vacutainer tubes. Ficoll-Paque density-gradient centrifugation was used to isolate PBMCs, with at least 7 million obtained per sample. Trizol reagent was used to extract total RNA from the PBMCs, yielding at least 5.5 micrograms per sample. The percentages of naive CD45RAhigh/CD27high T cells were determined by flow cytometry on a PBMC aliquot from every donor. A note on this clonotype: Its antigen is still unknown. Per-base quality was not reported, and no clone a single base away is much larger than it.

To prepare the library, 5' RACE was applied. The run used an Illumina HiSeq 2500. The second PCR ran for roughly 7 to 11 cycles and used a J-beta primer mix along with a sample-barcoded 5' primer. A unique molecular identifier was introduced onto each TCR beta cDNA molecule by a template-switch 5' adaptor carrying 12 random nucleotides. Each sample yielded at least 2.5 million CDR3-containing paired-end reads. First-strand cDNA was synthesized from all RNA with the Mint cDNA synthesis kit, primed by a TRBC-specific oligonucleotide. All cDNA was treated with uracil-DNA glycosylase and then went through a first 18-cycle PCR with the universal primers M1SS and BC2_uni_R. Turning to the authors' computational methods: Normalization of each sample was performed by random selection of 1 million high-quality reads, each carrying a distinct molecular identifier. Instead of being binned into consensus sequences, reads with shared molecular identifiers were discarded. CDR3 identification, clonotype clustering and error correction used MiTCR with a Q25 quality threshold and the strictest error-elimination algorithm. A nonparametric unseen species model using Euler transformation provided a lower-bound estimate of total TCR beta diversity. The raw public data were reprocessed by TCRdb itself: fastp quality trimming at Q25, MiXCR clonotype calling, in-frame beta chains only. Records with the same CDR3 protein are collapsed into one entry carrying the most frequent genes and DNA. The V and J calls here are based on TCRdb, not the publication. Present in this sample are roughly 1,100,000 distinct CDR3 sequences, under 30% of which were seen just once. The top ten hold around 0.75% of the sample.

V and J are trimmed by 4 bases and 6 bases, and the gene matches miss 8 bases of the junction. As encoded in the germline V gene, CDR1 is SQVTM while CDR2 is ANQGSEA. The CDR3 starts with the cysteine, ends with the phenylalanine, and has 13 residues. Of all the DNA, just the CDR3 is kept, 39 bases in frame from base 1. Overall study results and their limits: Conclusive comparison of naive and antigen-experienced compartments was prevented by the profiling of bulk unsorted PBMCs. Compared with the aged group, more naive CD4+ T cells, fewer expanded clones and increased TCR diversity were shown by the long-lived group, suggesting age selection. As age increased, observed TCR beta diversity per million T cells dropped in a roughly linear way, and a significant reduction was already evident by age roughly 36. Total diversity estimates from one million sequenced T cells were considered lower bounds and underestimates. Donor CMV infection status was unknown, potentially confounding age-related changes in expanded clonotypes. The percentage of naive T cells measured by flow cytometry correlated strongly with observed TCR beta diversity.

The data were also submitted as part of a second study, on T cells of mothers and their children. As that second paper reports: Donors were nine systemically healthy Caucasian individuals: three mothers and their six children. cDNA synthesis used all of the extracted RNA, with approximately 1.6 ug of RNA in each 15 ul reaction. In the second PCR, sample barcodes and 2-4 random nucleotides were introduced via the M1S primer. Over 10 million TCR beta CDR3 reads came from each mother, compared with some 3 million reads from each child. Thymic selection similarly shapes TCR recombination output in related and unrelated pairs, with minor effect from inherited differences. Normalized repertoire overlap in related mother-child pairs was always slightly higher than in unrelated mother-child pairs, but the difference was never significant. No persistent microchimeric T cell clones were detected, at a sensitivity of 80 to 100 clones per million clonotypes. The study used deep NGS to compare TCR beta repertoires of mothers and children, seeking features distinguishing related mother-child pairs from unrelated individuals. On average, the children were roughly 11 +/- 4 years old, while the mothers were approximately 41 +/- 4 years old. After adapters were ligated using NEBNext reagents, the libraries underwent 100+100 nt paired-end sequencing on an Illumina HiSeq 2000. To prevent cross-contamination, the mother and child libraries were prepared one month apart and sequenced in separate runs. Between roughly 500,000 and 2,100,000 distinct TCR beta clonotypes were identified per donor. Naive TCR beta clonotypes were estimated from low-frequency clonotypes matched to each donor's FACS-determined naive share, without sorting.

Rearrangement joined TRBV29-1 to TRBJ2-7; 8 central nucleotides agree with TRBD2. The clonotype comes from a girl aged 2-9 years in good health. Sequencing used blood. The sequence in DNA is TGCAGCGTTGGGCACAGCGGGAGCCCCGAGCAGTACTTC. Translated, it gives CSVGHSGSPEQYF.